Described below is a single T cell receptor (beta chain) sequence and its context. No antigen is known for it. The source of the sample is a study of cytomegalovirus exposure and HLA in healthy donors. The PCR made use of 60 Vbeta and 13 Jbeta primers. The data were produced by immunoSEQ multiplex PCR, yet TCRdb's version contains in-frame clones alone and is incomplete. The sample lists over 150,000 clones, roughly 81% occurring once. The CDR3 loop spans 18 amino acids. V dropped 0 bases and J dropped 4; count of bases not matched to a gene: 6. The germline V gene has CDR1 SGHDT and CDR2 YYEEEE. General study points: With further analysis later on, most CMV-associated TCR beta chains appeared HLA-restricted. Only CMV serostatus was available as immune exposure information. TCR beta chain V- and J-gene trimming was linked, in a later analysis, to a missense variant in DCLRE1C.

The origin of this receptor is a girl between 10 and 17 years old in good health and CMV-seropositive. The specimen was PBMCs. The chain joins TRBV5-6 to TRBJ2-3; 15 bases align to TRBD2. CDR3 DNA: TGTGCCAGCAGCTTGGTAGGACTAGCGGGGGGGGTACCAGATACGCAGTATTTT. Translating gives CASSLVGLAGGVPDTQYF.